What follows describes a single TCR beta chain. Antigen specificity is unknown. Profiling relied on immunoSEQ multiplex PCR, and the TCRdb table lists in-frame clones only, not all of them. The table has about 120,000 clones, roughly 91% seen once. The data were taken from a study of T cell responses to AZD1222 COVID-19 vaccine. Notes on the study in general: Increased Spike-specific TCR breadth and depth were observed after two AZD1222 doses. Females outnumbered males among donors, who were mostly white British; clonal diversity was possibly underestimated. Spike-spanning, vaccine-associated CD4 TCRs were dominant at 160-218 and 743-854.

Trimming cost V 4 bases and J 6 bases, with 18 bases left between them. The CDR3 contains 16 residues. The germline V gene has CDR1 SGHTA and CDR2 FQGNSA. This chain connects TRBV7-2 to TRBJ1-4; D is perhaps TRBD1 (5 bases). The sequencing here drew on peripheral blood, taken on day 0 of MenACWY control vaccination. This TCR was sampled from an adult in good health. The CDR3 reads CASSSPVGGTDEKLFF. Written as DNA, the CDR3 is TGTGCCAGCAGCTCACCCGTCGGGGGGACTGATGAAAAACTGTTTTTT.